This T cell receptor beta chain was captured in a study of blood T cell repertoires in COVID-19. Trimming pared 3 bases from V and 3 bases from J, leaving 17 bases between. The germline V gene has CDR1 KGHSH and CDR2 LQKENI. There are 16 residues in the CDR3. Source study methods: Amplified reference gene primers provided the basis for estimating nucleated cell counts. The protocol was immunoSEQ multiplex PCR, while the TCRdb copy is restricted to in-frame clones and leaves out a portion. The DNA was the basis for D and trimming; V, J and clone size are from that table. The table lists over 120,000 clones, 84% of them singletons.

This chain links TRBV18 with TRBJ1-1; tentative D call: TRBD1 (6 bases). This sequence was found in a human donor in a cohort sampled during active COVID-19. Material: peripheral blood. As DNA, the CDR3 is TGTGCCAGCTCACCGGATTCGGGGGGCGCGCACACTGAAGCTTTCTTT. Translation: CASSPDSGGAHTEAFF.